The present TCR beta chain was sequenced within a study of blood T cells in healthy people across ages (dated by TCRdb to between 2015 and 2016). Broadly, across the study: Template switching captured roughly one uniquely barcoded TCR beta cDNA molecule per two T cells in model experiments. Age-related changes in TCR beta repertoire diversity were measured in the study by deep sequencing normalized with unique cDNA molecular identifiers. The donors were divided into four age groups: young (average roughly 17 years), middle-aged (over 35), aged (about 60) and long-lived (82). Donors of different ages were randomly distributed across sequencing lanes to avoid experimental bias. Two additional independent replicas of 1 million unique cDNA reads from the same blood draw were analyzed for two donors (one aged 18 to 30 and one aged 80 or older). What the study reported, not specific to this receptor: A strong correlation was found between observed TCR beta diversity and the percentage of naive T cells measured by flow cytometry. Because donor CMV infection status was unknown, age-related changes in expanded clonotypes were potentially confounded. Since profiling was done on bulk unsorted PBMCs, naive and antigen-experienced compartments could not be conclusively compared. Compared with the aged group, the long-lived group had more naive CD4+ T cells, fewer expanded clones and increased TCR diversity, suggesting age selection. Estimates of total diversity based on one million sequenced T cells were considered lower bounds and underestimates. As age increased, observed TCR beta diversity per million T cells dropped in a roughly linear way, and a significant reduction was already evident by age approximately 40.

This clonotype showed up many times. What this receptor recognizes is not known. Base qualities are not provided; no much larger clone lies one nucleotide away. The library came from 5' RACE. Sequencing was performed on an Illumina HiSeq 2500. A second roughly 6 to 12 cycle PCR used a sample-barcoded 5' primer and a J-beta primer mix. A template-switch 5' adaptor carrying 12 random nucleotides introduced a unique molecular identifier onto each TCR beta cDNA molecule. At least 3 million CDR3-containing paired-end reads were obtained from each sample. The Mint cDNA synthesis kit, primed by a TRBC-specific oligonucleotide, was used to synthesize first-strand cDNA from all RNA. After uracil-DNA glycosylase treatment, a first 18-cycle PCR used universal primers M1SS and BC2_uni_R on all cDNA. The original pipeline was this. For normalization, 1 million high-quality reads were randomly selected from each sample, with every read carrying a distinct molecular identifier. Instead of being binned into consensus sequences, reads with shared molecular identifiers were discarded. CDR3 identification, clonotype clustering and error correction used MiTCR with a Q25 quality threshold and the strictest error-elimination algorithm. A nonparametric unseen species model using Euler transformation provided a lower-bound estimate of total TCR beta diversity. Clones were called with MiXCR by TCRdb after fastp trimmed the public reads at Q25, and only in-frame beta chains were retained. Every distinct CDR3 protein forms one entry, paired with its most common genes and DNA. For this entry, the V and J calls and clone size follow TCRdb and not the study's own pipeline. This sample lists some 1.7 million distinct CDR3 sequences; 28% were detected once. The ten biggest clones cover over 7% of the sample.

The approximately 40 donors, aged roughly 6 to 95 years, were systemically healthy Caucasian individuals from Russia. Roughly 11 milliliters of peripheral blood were drawn from each donor into EDTA-treated Vacutainer tubes. Ficoll-Paque density-gradient centrifugation was used to isolate PBMCs, with at least 7 million per sample. Trizol reagent was used to extract total RNA from the PBMCs, yielding at least 5 micrograms per sample. The percentages of naive CD45RAhigh/CD27high T cells were determined by flow cytometry on a PBMC aliquot from every donor. CDR1 ENHRY and CDR2 SYGVKD were looked up in the germline V gene. Inclusive of the bounding cysteine and phenylalanine, the CDR3 is 16 residues long. CDR3 DNA is the only sequence kept; it has 48 bases, read in frame from the first base. Trimmed from V: 2 bases; trimmed from J: 6 bases; junction bases lacking a gene match: 10.

The sequence came from a woman aged 25 to 39 in good health. The sequence links TRBV10-3 to TRBJ2-1, with TRBD1 identical over 7 junction bases. Sequencing was performed on blood. The CDR3 sequence is CAISEATGTVGNEQFF. The nucleotide sequence is TGTGCCATCAGTGAGGCAACCGGGACAGTTGGCAATGAGCAGTTCTTC.